This T cell receptor (beta chain) was identified during a study of a mutant IDH1 vaccine in newly diagnosed glioma. Described time point: baseline, week 1 (first vaccination visit). This sample's treatment: pre-vaccination baseline after standard-of-care therapy. Diagnosis in the donors showed new WHO grade 3 or 4 astrocytomas that were IDH1-mutant and ATRX-lost. The study, taken as a whole, reports: Vaccine-induced responses were seen in 93.3% of patients, spanning several MHC alleles. Shifts in the top peripheral T cell clonotypes seemed unrelated to pseudoprogression.

The CDR3 is 15 amino acids. The germline V and J ends were trimmed by 3 bases and 1 base, with 13 bases remaining between them. Germline V gene data show CDR1 as SGHTA and CDR2 as FQGTGA. About this clone: Its antigen is currently unknown.

The assay was immunoSEQ multiplex PCR, and TCRdb's table has in-frame clones only and misses some. This sample has tens of thousands of clones, with around 88% found just once. Sample: peripheral blood mononuclear cells (PBMCs), taken from a glioma patient treated with radiotherapy, temozolomide or both. The source is a woman aged 18-29 years with glioma. Some clones in this sample may be carry-over from other donors' samples. This chain connects TRBV7-3 to TRBJ2-7; D not resolved. CDR3 sequence: CASSLEWAPSYEQYF. In nucleotides, the CDR3 is TGTGCCAGCAGCTTGGAGTGGGCCCCATCCTACGAGCAGTACTTC.